Shown below are 23 T cell receptor beta chains from a single sample sequenced in a study of T cells after yellow fever vaccination. TCRdb processed the 5' RACE reads anew with MiXCR; each CDR3 protein has one entry. Of some 560,000 distinct CDR3 sequences in the sample, less than 20% were seen once. Specimen: PBMCs, collected 5 to 6 days after the first yellow fever vaccination. Source of these receptors: a man aged 18 to 35 who received the YFV17D yellow fever vaccine.

Turning to this clonotype: At one end the junction does not follow the germline gene, possibly because of a read error. The V call is TRBV7-2, the J call TRBJ2-5, with D perhaps TRBD1 (6 bases). The germline CDR1 and CDR2 sequences are SGHTA and FQGNSA. CDR3 length equals 13 residues. Written as DNA, the CDR3 is TGTGCCAGCAACTTATCAGGGGAGGAGACCCAGTACTTC. Translation: CASNLSGEETQYF.

This clonotype came up a few times. One junction end disagrees with the germline gene, perhaps due to a read error. The chain employs TRBV5-6 and TRBJ2-5, with D unresolved. Germline V gene sequence: CDR1 SGHDT, CDR2 YYEEEE. CDR3 length equals 15 residues. As DNA, the CDR3 is TGTGCCAGCAGCATGTTTGACCGGGTCCAAAAGACCCAGTACTTC. Its protein product is CASSMFDRVQKTQYF. The full variable domain, rest sourced from reference TRBV5-6 and TRBJ2-5, is DAGVTQSPTHLIKTRGQQVTLRCSPKSGHDTVSWYQQALGQGPQFIFQYYEEEERQRGNFPDRFSGHQFPNYSSELNVNALLLGDSALYLCASSMFDRVQKTQYFGPGTRLLVL.

This clonotype was recorded a few times. The CDR3 DNA reads TGTGCCAGCAGTTTTCAGGGGGCCGGTCAGCCCCAGCATTTT. It encodes CASSFQGAGQPQHF. The genes are TRBV27 and TRBJ1-5; 8 positions agree with TRBD1. This CDR3 spans 14 amino acids. Germline loops: CDR1 MNHEY, CDR2 SMNVEV (reference sequence). V lost 3 bases to trimming and J lost 6 bases; unmatched junction nucleotides: 4.

The CDR3 sequence: CASSRGQEYSNQPQHF. CDR3 bases: TGTGCCAGCTCACGAGGACAGGAGTATAGCAATCAGCCCCAGCATTTT. This rearrangement joins TRBV18 to TRBJ1-5; 7 bases match TRBD1. V was pared by 4 bases and J by 0 bases, with 6 bases of the junction left unmatched. CDR1 and CDR2 from the germline V gene are KGHSH and LQKENI. This CDR3 has 16 amino acids.

The chain carries TRBV7-2 and TRBJ2-7; D is perhaps TRBD1 (6 bases). The CDR3 has 15 residues. The germline CDR1 and CDR2 sequences are SGHTA and FQGNSA. Trimming took 5 bases from V and 5 from J, leaving 19 bases between them. The CDR3 here is CASSLPSRGSDEQYF. As DNA, the CDR3 is TGTGCCAGCAGCCTACCCTCGAGGGGGTCCGACGAGCAGTACTTC.

The V gene is TRBV10-3, the J gene TRBJ1-5; maybe TRBD1 (6 bases). V lost 5 bases and J lost 9, with 14 bases in between. Germline V gene data show CDR1 as ENHRY and CDR2 as SYGVKD. The CDR3 runs 13 residues. The CDR3 region has the DNA TGTGCCATCAGTCCGGACAGCCAGCGGCCCCAGCATTTT. Translation gives CAISPDSQRPQHF.

V is TRBV5-4 and J is TRBJ2-5, with 7 bases lining up with TRBD2. The CDR3 contains 14 residues. The V segment lost 2 bases and the J segment 5 bases; nucleotides outside the gene matches: 6. Germline V CDR1 and CDR2: SGHNT, YYREEE (reference sequence). Here the CDR3 DNA reads TGTGCCAGCAGCTTAGCGGGGTCGGGGGAGACCCAGTACTTC. Its translation is CASSLAGSGETQYF.

The chain is built from TRBV7-2 and TRBJ1-1; D is perhaps TRBD1 (5 bases). Germline V lookup: CDR1 SGHTA, CDR2 FQGNSA. V was pared by 5 bases and J by 0 bases, with 10 bases between. The CDR3 consists of 14 residues. The CDR3 sequence is CASSPEQVNTEAFF. In DNA form, the CDR3 reads TGTGCCAGCAGCCCCGAACAGGTGAACACTGAAGCTTTCTTT.

The J gene is TRBJ2-7, the V gene TRBV11-2; D could derive from TRBD1 or TRBD2 (5 bases each). Germline CDR1 SGHAT, CDR2 FQNNGV. Trimming removed 7 bases from V and 0 bases from J, with 13 bases in between. There are 14 residues in the CDR3. The CDR3 is CASTEGFASYEQYF. The CDR3 DNA follows: TGTGCCAGCACCGAGGGGTTCGCCTCCTACGAGCAGTACTTC.

The chain uses TRBV10-3 and TRBJ2-7; 8 bases line up with TRBD2. CDR3 length equals 16 residues. Germline CDR1 is ENHRY and CDR2 is SYGVKD. Trimming at V came to 4 bases and at J to 0 bases, leaving 8 bases not matched to a gene. This CDR3 reads CAISGAGGQTSYEQYF. CDR3 in DNA: TGTGCCATCAGTGGGGCGGGGGGCCAGACCTCCTACGAGCAGTACTTC.

The sample holds a few counts of this clonotype. This sequence joins TRBV20-1 and TRBJ1-2; 11 bases agree with TRBD1. This CDR3 has 15 residues. CDR1 is DFQATT, CDR2 SNEGSKA, per germline (reference sequence). V was clipped by 1 base and J by 5 bases; unmatched bases: 6. CDR3 loop: CSARAAGTGGYGYTF. The CDR3 nucleotides are TGCAGTGCTAGAGCCGCCGGGACAGGGGGGTATGGCTACACCTTC.

This clonotype was counted only a few times. The chain carries TRBV5-1 and TRBJ2-7; D unresolved. The CDR3 consists of 13 residues. V was shortened by 4 bases and J by 6 bases, with 14 bases between the two germline ends. Germline assignment: CDR1 SGHRS and CDR2 YFSETQ. The DNA for the CDR3 is TGCGCCAGCAGCCCGGACGGGTTTCCCGAGCAGTACTTC. Amino acids: CASSPDGFPEQYF.

This clonotype occurred many times. One end of the junction fails to match germline, which may point to a read error. CDR3 amino acids: CASSLGATNEKLFF. In DNA, the CDR3 is TGTGCCAGCAGCTTAGGAGCAACTAATGAAAAACTGTTTTTT. This chain uses TRBV12-3 or TRBV12-4 with TRBJ1-4; no reliable D call. This CDR3 has 14 residues.

The CDR3 DNA sequence: TGCAGTGCCCACAGCGGGGGGCTAGAGACCCAGTACTTC. Its protein is CSAHSGGLETQYF. The V and J genes are TRBV20-1 and TRBJ2-5, with TRBD2 identical over 9 bases. The CDR3 sequence is 13 residues long. CDR1 DFQATT and CDR2 SNEGSKA come from the germline V gene (reference sequence). V was pared by 6 bases and J by 4 bases, with 6 bases of the junction left unmatched.

The rearrangement uses TRBV9 and TRBJ1-4, with a tentative D call TRBD1 (5 bases). V was trimmed by 2 bases and J by 7 bases, leaving 12 bases between them. Germline V gene data show CDR1 as SGDLS and CDR2 as YYNGEE. The CDR3 is 14 amino acids. CDR3 sequence reads: CASSVSGSSEKLFF. The CDR3, as DNA: TGTGCCAGCAGCGTCTCAGGGAGTAGTGAAAAACTGTTTTTT.

The rearrangement links TRBV4-1 to TRBJ2-5, with TRBD2 matching 13 bases. The trim removed 6 bases at V and 3 bases at J, leaving 13 bases unmatched. The CDR3 contains 18 residues. The V gene's germline CDR1 is MGHRA and CDR2 YSYEKL. The CDR3 is CASRQRGGLAGTEETQYF. The CDR3 coding sequence is TGCGCCAGCAGACAAAGGGGGGGACTAGCGGGGACTGAAGAGACCCAGTACTTC.

This clonotype was recorded a few times. The chain combines TRBV6-5 with TRBJ1-2; D remains unclear. This CDR3 is 14 amino acids long. In germline, CDR1 is MNHEY, CDR2 SVGAGI. Trimming left V 4 bases short and J 4 bases short, with 13 bases between. This CDR3 is CASSLDRYSYGYTF. The CDR3 nucleotides read TGTGCCAGCAGTTTAGACCGCTACTCCTATGGCTACACCTTC.

The chain is built from TRBV6-1 and TRBJ2-5; 11 bases match TRBD2. CDR1 is MNHNS and CDR2 is SASEGT in the germline V gene. This CDR3 is 18 amino acids long. Germline trimming cut 5 bases from V and 4 bases from J; bases unmatched to any gene: 15. CDR3 sequence reads: CASSLNPVASGGRETQYF. The CDR3 bases are TGTGCCAGCAGTCTAAACCCGGTCGCTAGCGGGGGGCGAGAGACCCAGTACTTC.

This clonotype was counted at least ten times. This chain links TRBV7-9 with TRBJ2-2, with unresolved D. The CDR3 runs 14 residues. Trimming removed 3 bases at V and 8 bases at J, with 13 bases between. Per the germline V gene, CDR1 is SEHNR and CDR2 is FQNEAQ (reference sequence). CDR3 DNA sequence: TGTGCCAGCAGCTTCCTACTTGCTGGAGGGGAGCTGTTTTTT. Protein: CASSFLLAGGELFF.

The table lists this clonotype with a few counts. The chain has TRBV20-1 and TRBJ1-5; D remains ambiguous. Deletions cut 3 bases from V and 3 bases from J, with 12 bases between. This CDR3 spans 14 amino acids. Germline loops: CDR1 DFQATT, CDR2 SNEGSKA (reference sequence). The CDR3 DNA reads as TGCAGTGCTAGCCGGGCAGTTCTCAATCAGCCCCAGCATTTT. Protein product: CSASRAVLNQPQHF.

The V call is TRBV4-2, the J call TRBJ2-1; the match to TRBD2 covers 7 bases. The CDR3 covers 18 residues. Trimming at V came to 1 base and at J to 4 bases, leaving 13 bases not matched to a gene. CDR1 is LGHNA, CDR2 YNFKEQ, per germline. The CDR3 spells CASSQVGVEASGYNEQFF. Written as DNA, the CDR3 is TGTGCCAGCAGCCAAGTTGGGGTGGAGGCTAGCGGATACAATGAGCAGTTCTTC.

This rearrangement joins TRBV7-2 to TRBJ1-6, with D maybe TRBD1 (5 bases). Germline V lookup: CDR1 SGHTA, CDR2 FQGNSA. This CDR3 region has 15 residues. V lost 4 bases to trimming and J lost 7 bases, with 14 bases between them. The CDR3 DNA sequence: TGTGCCAGCAGCTGGGCAGGGCGGGTCAATTCACCCCTCCACTTT. Its translation: CASSWAGRVNSPLHF.

This clonotype was seen ten or more times. V and J are TRBV6-5 and TRBJ2-4; D might be TRBD1 or TRBD2, each matching 5 bases. Per the germline V gene, CDR1 is MNHEY and CDR2 is SVGAGI. The CDR3 spans 13 residues. V gave up 0 bases and J gave up 8 bases, with 8 bases separating them. The CDR3 bases are TGTGCCAGCAGTTACTCGAGGGGATACATTCAGTACTTC. This translates into CASSYSRGYIQYF.